The 18 T cell receptor beta chains given below trace back to one sample, sequenced in a study of cytomegalovirus exposure and HLA in healthy donors (dated by TCRdb to the late 2010s). Library preparation was by the immunoSEQ multiplex PCR assay. The multiplex PCR relied on a mix of 60 forward primers for TCR Vbeta segments and 13 reverse primers for TCR Jbeta segments. Drawn from immuneACCESS, this table holds only the in-frame rearrangements with V and J called that TCRdb kept. Clones are partly lost; checked studies trace under half to an unresolved V gene and leave the rest unexplained. Here the sample has about 180,000 clones; around three quarters occur a single time. The ten largest clones take up more than 5% of the sample. The sequenced material came from PBMCs. These receptor sequences come from a man aged 40-50 years in good health and CMV-seronegative.

The gene calls are TRBV5-4 and TRBJ2-7; 9 positions match TRBD1. Per the germline V gene, CDR1 is SGHNT and CDR2 is YYREEE (reference sequence). Germline trimming cut 5 bases from V and 5 bases from J; bases unmatched to any gene: 8. The CDR3 sequence is 14 residues long. The CDR3 spells CASRPWDRVNEQYF. Written as DNA, the CDR3 is TGTGCCAGCAGGCCTTGGGACAGGGTCAACGAGCAGTACTTC.

This clone was counted a few times. This chain uses TRBV2 with TRBJ1-1; D not certain. V was clipped by 7 bases and J by 2 bases, with 11 bases between them. Germline assignment: CDR1 SNHLY and CDR2 FYNNEI. The CDR3 length is 13 residues. CDR3 region: CASKNSLNTEAFF. The CDR3 coding sequence is TGTGCCAGCAAAAACTCGCTCAACACTGAAGCTTTCTTT.

The rearrangement links TRBV9 to TRBJ2-3; the D gene is possibly TRBD2 (5 bases). Trimming removed 0 bases from V and 4 bases from J, with 15 bases in between. Germline CDR1 SGDLS, CDR2 YYNGEE. The CDR3 length is 16 residues. CDR3 nucleotide sequence: TGTGCCAGCAGCGTAGACCCGGGATCGGGGTCAGATACGCAGTATTTT. Its translation is CASSVDPGSGSDTQYF.

This clone was counted a few times. This chain uses TRBV19 with TRBJ1-1, with a tentative D call TRBD1 (6 bases). The CDR3 consists of 14 residues. Trimming took 0 bases from V and 10 from J, leaving 15 bases between them. Germline-derived CDR1 and CDR2 are LNHDA and SQIVND (reference sequence). CDR3 amino acids: CASSIDLTGRGAFF. The DNA of the CDR3 is TGTGCCAGTAGTATAGACTTGACAGGACGTGGAGCTTTCTTT.

There are a few counts of this clone. V usage is TRBV6-5 and J usage is TRBJ1-2; TRBD1 matches at 10 bases. The CDR3 length is 15 residues. Germline assignment: CDR1 MNHEY and CDR2 SVGAGI. After removal of 5 bases from V and 3 bases from J, the junction contained 6 bases not matched to a gene. The CDR3 region is CASSTRTGGHYGYTF. Here the CDR3 DNA reads TGTGCCAGCAGTACAAGGACAGGGGGACACTATGGCTACACCTTC.

The chain is built from TRBV7-2 and TRBJ2-1; TRBD2 agrees at 9 bases. The CDR3 is made up of 15 amino acids. CDR1 SGHTA and CDR2 FQGNSA come from the germline V gene. Losses at the gene ends were 3 bases for V and 5 bases for J; bases not matched to a gene: 5. The CDR3 is CASSFSGGFNNEQFF. The CDR3 bases are TGTGCCAGCAGCTTTAGCGGGGGATTCAACAATGAGCAGTTCTTC.

The V and J genes are TRBV5-6 and TRBJ2-2; TRBD1 agrees at 7 bases. V was clipped by 0 bases and J by 5 bases; unmatched bases: 4. The CDR3 has 15 residues. Per germline, CDR1 SGHDT and CDR2 YYEEEE. CDR3 amino acids: CASSLVDRVTGELFF. The CDR3 DNA follows: TGTGCCAGCAGCTTGGTCGACAGGGTTACCGGGGAGCTGTTTTTT.

DNA of the CDR3: TGCGCCAGCAGCCAAGAGGGCCGGCCGAATCAGCCCCAGCATTTT. It encodes CASSQEGRPNQPQHF. The gene calls are TRBV4-3 and TRBJ1-5, with no clear D. The CDR3 has 15 residues. With 0 bases removed from V and 4 bases from J, the gap between germline ends came to 10 bases. Germline V gene data show CDR1 as LGHNA and CDR2 as YSLEER.

This clone has a single count. The rearrangement joins TRBV25-1 to TRBJ1-4; 7 bases are a match to TRBD1. Germline V CDR1 and CDR2: MGHDK, SYGVNS. This CDR3 region has 16 residues. The V segment lost 6 bases and the J segment 4 bases; nucleotides outside the gene matches: 11. CDR3 sequence reads: CASRSNRDSLNEKLFF. CDR3 sequence (DNA): TGTGCCAGCAGGTCGAACCGGGACAGCCTTAATGAAAAACTGTTTTTT.

This clone was detected once. This chain connects TRBV7-9 to TRBJ2-7; 8 bases are shared with TRBD1. J lost 1 base, V lost 5 bases, and 7 bases had no gene match. Germline assignment: CDR1 SEHNR and CDR2 FQNEAQ (reference sequence). The length of the CDR3 is 15 residues. DNA for the CDR3: TGTGCCAGCAGCCCCGGACAGGGAGCTTCCTACGAGCAGTACTTC. Translating it yields CASSPGQGASYEQYF. The whole variable domain, filled in from reference TRBV7-9 and TRBJ2-7, reads DTGVSQNPRHKITKRGQNVTFRCDPISEHNRLYWYRQTLGQGPEFLTYFQNEAQLEKSRLLSDRFSAERPKGSFSTLEIQRTEQGDSAMYLCASSPGQGASYEQYFGPGTRLTVT.

The chain couples TRBV7-6 to TRBJ2-7; possible D gene TRBD1, 7 bases. Germline V gene sequence: CDR1 SGHVS, CDR2 FNYEAQ. The V end was cut by 6 bases, the J end by 3 bases, with 15 bases between. The CDR3 totals 14 residues. The CDR3, as DNA: TGTGCCAGCAGTCTCGGGACAGCGGGCTACGAGCAGTACTTC. Its translation: CASSLGTAGYEQYF.

The rearrangement uses TRBV27 and TRBJ2-2; 9 nucleotides match TRBD2. This CDR3 comprises 15 residues. Trimming removed 6 bases from V and 3 bases from J; junction bases left unmatched: 5. In germline, CDR1 is MNHEY, CDR2 SMNVEV (reference sequence). CDR3 sequence reads: CASSTSGRYTGELFF. CDR3 nucleotide sequence: TGTGCCAGCAGCACCAGCGGGAGGTACACCGGGGAGCTGTTTTTT.

The V gene is TRBV5-6, the J gene TRBJ2-1; 10 bases line up with TRBD1. This CDR3 is built from 15 residues. The junction had 4 bases not matched to a gene; V was cut back by 5 bases and J by 2 bases. Germline CDR1 is SGHDT and CDR2 is YYEEEE. The CDR3 is CASRTGTGAYNEQFF. The CDR3 bases are TGTGCCAGCAGGACTGGGACAGGGGCCTACAATGAGCAGTTCTTC.

This rearrangement joins TRBV14 to TRBJ1-2, with D unresolved. The germline V gene has CDR1 SGHDN and CDR2 FVKESK. V lost 1 base, J lost 4 bases, and 4 bases lay in between. There are 12 residues in the CDR3. CDR3 residues: CASSQASYGYTF. The CDR3 DNA follows: TGTGCCAGCAGCCAAGCTAGCTATGGCTACACCTTC.

The chain employs TRBV19 and TRBJ2-1; TRBD1 is a possible D gene (6 bases). CDR3 length: 12 amino acids. V was clipped by 3 bases and J by 16 bases, with 16 bases between them. Looked up from germline, CDR1 is LNHDA and CDR2 is SQIVND (reference sequence). The CDR3 reads CASSMVQGWRFF. The CDR3 DNA follows: TGTGCCAGTAGTATGGTCCAGGGGTGGCGTTTCTTC.

This clone was seen more than once but under ten times. The V call is TRBV18, the J call TRBJ1-1; a weak D match, TRBD1 (5 bases). CDR1 is KGHSH and CDR2 is LQKENI in the germline V gene. The V end lost 2 bases, the J end lost 4 bases, and 11 bases lay between the germline ends. The CDR3 totals 14 residues. This CDR3 reads CASSPLGGGTEAFF. CDR3 DNA: TGTGCCAGCTCACCATTGGGGGGGGGCACTGAAGCTTTCTTT.

This chain uses TRBV7-8 with TRBJ2-5, with 7 bases matching TRBD1. V lost 0 bases to trimming and J lost 5 bases; unmatched junction nucleotides: 6. The germline gives CDR1 SGHVS, CDR2 FQNEAQ. The CDR3 is made up of 15 amino acids. The CDR3 loop is CASSLAGQDGETQYF. For the CDR3, the DNA is TGTGCCAGCAGCTTAGCAGGACAGGATGGGGAGACCCAGTACTTC.

The table lists this clone with a count of one. This chain connects TRBV7-9 to TRBJ1-2; unclear D gene. The germline CDR1 and CDR2 sequences are SEHNR and FQNEAQ (reference sequence). The CDR3 is 13 amino acids. V shed 5 bases and J shed 4 bases, with 11 bases lying between them. The chain's CDR3 is CASSNDGSYGYTF. CDR3 nucleotides: TGTGCCAGCAGCAACGACGGGTCCTATGGCTACACCTTC.